The entry below gives a single T cell receptor beta chain sequence along with its context. Antigen unknown. Described time point: sample taken at primary tumor resection. Samples were obtained from around 73 donors, all untreated early-stage non-small cell lung cancer patients. The CDR3 is 13 residues long. The trim removed 6 bases at V and 4 bases at J, leaving 5 bases unmatched. This sample is drawn from a study of spatial heterogeneity in lung cancer. Study context: Detection consistently captured more beta-chain sequences than alpha-chain sequences.

Study-wide results and caveats: Follow-up blood showed ubiquitous expanded tumor TCRs less than blood at resection did.

TCRdb recomputed calls from the 5' RACE reads with MiXCR, one row per CDR3 protein. The table lists some 40,000 distinct CDR3 sequences, more than 4.5% of them singletons. V usage is TRBV12-3 or TRBV12-4 and J usage is TRBJ1-1; TRBD1 matches at 7 bases. The sequence was collected from a female donor with early-stage non-small cell lung cancer. Sample: PBMCs, taken at surgery. CDR3 in DNA: TGTGCCAGCAGGGATGACAGGGTCACTGAAGCTTTCTTT. Its protein is CASRDDRVTEAFF.